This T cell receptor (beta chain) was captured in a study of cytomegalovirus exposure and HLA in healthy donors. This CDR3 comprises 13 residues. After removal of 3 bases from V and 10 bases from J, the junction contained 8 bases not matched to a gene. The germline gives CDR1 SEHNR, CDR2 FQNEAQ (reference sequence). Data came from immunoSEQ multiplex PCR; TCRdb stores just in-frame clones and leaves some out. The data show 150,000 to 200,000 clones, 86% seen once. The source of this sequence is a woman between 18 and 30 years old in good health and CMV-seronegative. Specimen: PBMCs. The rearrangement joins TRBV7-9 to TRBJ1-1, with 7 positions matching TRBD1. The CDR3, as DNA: TGTGCCAGCAGCTTCCGACAGGGTGGTAGAGCTTTCTTT. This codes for CASSFRQGGRAFF.